This TCR beta chain was observed in a study of beta chain features in type 1 diabetes (dated by TCRdb to the late 2010s). Regarding the complete study: Mean age, gender distribution, total cell number and subset yield were not different between patients and healthy donors. Across all samples, around 100 million sorted cells were examined, and cell number per subset correlated strongly with RNA yield. In the study, recently diagnosed type 1 diabetes patients and matched healthy donors were compared on the TCRB repertoires of their sorted circulating CD4+ T cell subsets. Regulatory and stem cell-like memory subsets were obtained from only 8 patients and roughly 8 healthy donors, while naive and central memory subsets were obtained from all 28 donors.

A single peripheral blood draw of about 116 mL on average was collected from each donor into heparinised tubes. Naive, central memory, regulatory and stem cell-like memory CD4+ T cells were sorted on a BD FACSAria II using a panel including CD45RO, CCR7, CD25, CD127, CD95 and CD27. A purity above 95% was achieved for all sorted populations. PBMCs were isolated right away by Lymphoprep density gradient centrifugation and were stained directly, without culture. So that batch effects would be minimized, each experiment stained and sorted samples in pairs, pairing one healthy donor with one patient. V and J are truncated by 3 bases and 4 bases respectively, leaving an intervening sequence of 12 bases. The germline V gene (reference sequence) specifies PRHDT as CDR1 and FYEKMQ as CDR2. Including the terminal cysteine and phenylalanine, the CDR3 comprises 14 residues. The entry retains the CDR3 DNA only, 42 bases that are in frame from base 1.

Results the study describes overall, beyond this receptor: Because cDNA was sequenced instead of genomic DNA, activated cells with high expression could be over-represented, although the groups did not differ in activation or CD3 levels. A moderate but significant shortening of TCRB CDR3 length was observed in type 1 diabetes patients in all four CD4+ subsets. Shorter templates might have been favored by PCR, but patient and control samples were amplified and corrected together, so both groups would have been affected equally by any skew. Patients with type 1 diabetes made fewer insertions and deleted more nucleotides at VDJ recombination sites, implying thymic rearrangement abnormalities. The naive, central memory and regulatory TCRB repertoires appeared to resemble one another more closely among patients than among healthy donors. Because small numbers of individuals were included in the HLA sub-analyses, any influence of HLA type on TCRB rearrangement was left unresolved.

The entire amount of isolated RNA was reverse transcribed using the High Capacity cDNA Reverse Transcription Kit, so the sequenced TCRB transcripts were expressed ones. Deep immunoSEQ sequencing was performed on naive, central memory and regulatory T cell samples, with an average of approximately 4 million total reads per sample. Sorted cells were lysed in RLT buffer, and RNA was extracted using DNase-treated RNeasy Micro or Mini kits according to cell number. Each cell subset was processed separately to prevent cross-contamination, with patient and healthy donor samples processed together. The immunoSEQ multiplex PCR was used to amplify TCRB sequences from cDNA, yielding 87-bp fragments that span the CDR3 region. Sequencing of the amplicons was done on the Illumina HiSeq platform. On the study's bioinformatics: PCR bias was corrected computationally using synthetic template baselines, and reads within Hamming distance 2 were collapsed, with unmergeable singletons discarded. By aligning reads against IMGT, V, D and J genes, CDR3 length, and insertions or deletions at six rearrangement sites were assigned. Within each subset, clonotype counts were normalized to sorted cell number, after which true diversity and Gini coefficients were computed with the tcR R package. Repertoire sharing was quantified using the overlap coefficient calculated on TCRB nucleotide sequences. Out-of-frame TCRB sequences from naive cells were analyzed as a proxy for the pre-selection repertoire. Imported from immuneACCESS, the table was reduced by TCRdb to in-frame sequences with V and J called. These copies leave out some clones; in studies compared against another copy, an unresolved V gene accounts for under half, and the cause of the remainder is not known. The D gene and trimming were derived from the DNA, and the V and J assignments and clone size from that table. This sample has about 360,000 clones in its table, and roughly 12% of those were observed once. About 0.018% of the sample goes to the ten largest clones.

In this sample, this clone turned up a few times. This receptor's antigen is unknown. Base qualities are not at hand, and no much larger clone is one base apart. The V and J segments used are TRBV13 and TRBJ2-5; the D segment could be TRBD2, given 5 matching bases. The source of this sequence is a man aged 18 to 30 in good health. The sequencing sample was made of naive CD4+ T cells from blood. Interpreted using the paper, the cell subset or site label stands for: true naive CD4+ T cells. The CDR3 protein: CASSLRGNGETQYF. In nucleotide form, the sequence is TGTGCCAGCAGCTTGAGAGGGAACGGAGAGACCCAGTACTTC. Reference TRBV13 and TRBJ2-5 proteins supply the regions before and after the CDR3; the full variable domain is: AAGVIQSPRHLIKEKRETATLKCYPIPRHDTVYWYQQGPGQDPQFLISFYEKMQSDKGSIPDRFSAQQFSDYHSELNMSSLELGDSALYFCASSLRGNGETQYFGPGTRLLVL.